Sequencing of this T cell receptor (beta chain) was carried out in a study of CD8 T cells in Susac syndrome. Germline V gene data show CDR1 as GTSNPN and CDR2 as SVGIG (reference sequence). This CDR3 is built from 13 residues. The V and J ends lost 5 bases and 8 bases, in that order; junction bases with no gene match: 4. Reverse transcription of roughly 0.5 to 1 ug RNA was performed with random hexamers. The immunoSEQ assay covered 54 Vbeta and 13 Jbeta segments for CDR3. TCRdb ran MiXCR on the immunoSEQ multiplex PCR reads and lists one entry per CDR3 protein. The sample comprises about 300,000 distinct CDR3 sequences, approximately 90% of which are singletons, and 0.065% rests with the top ten. CD8+ and CD4+ T cells from blood underwent TCR beta sequencing, which was carried out in a high-throughput format.

V usage is TRBV30 and J usage is TRBJ1-4; 11 bases are a match to TRBD1. The sample taken for sequencing was CD4+ T cells from PBMCs. The TCR comes from a human donor with multiple sclerosis. CDR3 coding DNA: TGTGCCTGGGGGACAGGGGGAGTGGAAAAACTGTTTTTT. It encodes CAWGTGGVEKLFF. The entire variable domain, with the rest obtained from reference TRBV30 and TRBJ1-4, is as follows: SQTIHQWPATLVQPVGSPLSLECTVEGTSNPNLYWYRQAAGRGLQLLFYSVGIGQISSEVPQNLSASRPQDRQFILSSKKLLLSDSGFYLCAWGTGGVEKLFFGSGTQLSVL.